This is a list of T cell receptor beta chains from one sample in a study of T cells expressing NK-cell markers. TCRdb reprocessed the 5' RACE reads and keeps a single row for each CDR3 protein, giving no DNA. This sample's table has about 300,000 distinct CDR3 sequences. Sequencing was done on a sample of blood T cells: a sorted CD56 or NKG2C T cell subset, CD4+ or CD8+ T cells, or bulk PBMC T cells (not recorded which). These receptors were taken from a woman between 18 and 70 years old in good health. Each CDR3 is given with its conserved first and last residue.

j_call	v_call	cdr3_aa
TRBJ2-1	TRBV20-1	CSARGGSGGSYNEQFF
TRBJ2-1	TRBV21-1	CASSKGRGVLAGEPRINEQFF
TRBJ2-3	TRBV15	CATSKRTGLYRTDTQYF
TRBJ2-3	TRBV6-4	CAPTPAGTPTDTQYF
TRBJ2-6	TRBV30	CAWSVSGGRSGANVLTF
TRBJ2-1	TRBV6-2/TRBV6-3	CASSYTHPGYEQFF
TRBJ2-1	TRBV5-1	CASSVGGGGPNNEQFF
TRBJ2-5	TRBV5-4	CASSLYEGETQYF
TRBJ1-5	TRBV5-6	CASSFSSYSNQPQHF
TRBJ2-3	TRBV6-2/TRBV6-3	CASSYLLGSGDTDTQYF
TRBJ2-4	TRBV2	CASSDGSTSGLAKNIQYF
TRBJ1-2	TRBV20-1	CSAPRQGEGYTF
TRBJ1-1	TRBV12-3/TRBV12-4	CASSSPQGVHTEAFF
TRBJ1-3	TRBV11-3	CASSLVGLRRTRGNTIYF
TRBJ2-1	TRBV12-3/TRBV12-4	CASNRRGQGALNEQFF
TRBJ1-2	TRBV18	CASSPREGVILGGYTF
TRBJ1-5	TRBV6-1	CASSPTPNRAVSNQPQHF
TRBJ1-5	TRBV5-5	CASSLAGPHWAQPQHF
TRBJ2-1	TRBV5-4	CASSLSATSSYNEQFF
TRBJ2-5	TRBV30	CAWSAQEETQYF
TRBJ2-2	TRBV5-6	CASSLKDRGAGELFF
TRBJ1-5	TRBV6-1	CASKIYRESNQPQHF
TRBJ1-1	TRBV6-2/TRBV6-3	CASSPEALFEAFF
TRBJ2-1	TRBV29-1	CSVERDRSDEQFF
TRBJ2-3	TRBV5-1	CASSAQTGSDTQYF
TRBJ2-1	TRBV5-1	CASSLTSGTPYNEQFF
TRBJ1-6	TRBV7-2	CASSNHGSYSPLHF